This T cell receptor beta chain was documented in a study of blood T cells in healthy people across ages. Study-wide points: Compared with aged donors, long-lived donors showed fewer expanded clones, suggesting selection.

The use of a sample-barcoded 5' primer and a J-beta primer mix characterized a second PCR of roughly 6 to 11 cycles. TCRdb passed the 5' RACE reads through MiXCR, listing each CDR3 protein once. The sample consists of about 1,400,000 distinct CDR3 sequences, 42% of them appearing once. This clonotype was seen a handful of times. The antigen is unknown. Deletions cut 1 base from V and 2 bases from J, with 10 bases between. Germline CDR1 SGHTA, CDR2 FQGNSA. The CDR3 spans 15 residues. The chain recombines TRBV7-2 with TRBJ2-3; D tentatively fits TRBD1 or TRBD2 (6 bases each). Sequencing was done on a sample of blood. This clonotype was obtained from a woman aged 18 to 35 in good health. The CDR3 DNA reads TGTGCCAGCAGCTTAGTTGGGGGGCACACAGATACGCAGTATTTT. Translating gives CASSLVGGHTDTQYF.